The 2 T cell receptor beta chains presented below share a single source sample, sequenced in a study of Ad26.COV2.S vaccination and SARS-CoV-2 variants. TCRdb keeps only in-frame clones here, not all; method: immunoSEQ multiplex PCR. This table holds approximately 480,000 clones, around 85% found once. Treatment described: some 20 received Ad26.COV2.S at low or high dose, single or two shots; about 5 received placebo; per-sample allocation not given. Sampling occurred on day 63 after the first vaccine or placebo injection. Sequences were derived from peripheral blood, sampled in a trial of Ad26.COV2.S vaccine versus placebo. Receptors were obtained from a person between 18 and 60 years old who received the Ad26.COV2.S COVID-19 vaccine or a placebo.

The CDR3 DNA reads as TGTGCCAGCAGTGATGAGGGAAGGAAGACCCAGTACTTC. It encodes CASSDEGRKTQYF. The rearrangement links TRBV25-1 to TRBJ2-5; D may be TRBD2 (5 bases). Germline V lookup: CDR1 MGHDK, CDR2 SYGVNS. The CDR3 totals 13 residues. V was cut by 3 bases and J by 6 bases, with 11 bases left in between.

A few counts support this clone. The V and J genes are TRBV5-1 and TRBJ2-7, with 10 bases aligning to TRBD2. After removal of 4 bases from V and 3 bases from J, the junction contained 4 bases not matched to a gene. The germline gives CDR1 SGHRS, CDR2 YFSETQ. This CDR3 is 14 amino acids long. The CDR3 sequence is CASSPWTSGYEQYF. The DNA for the CDR3 is TGCGCCAGCAGCCCTTGGACTAGCGGCTACGAGCAGTACTTC.